Sequencing of this T cell receptor (beta chain) was carried out in a study of cytotoxic CD8 clonotypes in ibrutinib-treated CLL. This clone was seen just once. This CDR3 region has 12 residues. V lost 3 bases, J lost 5 bases, and 3 bases stayed unmatched. Germline CDR1 reads SQVTM; CDR2 reads ANQGSEA. Clones were sequenced by immunoSEQ multiplex PCR, and TCRdb holds only the in-frame ones, with some missing. The sample yields fewer than 25,000 clones, 65% to 75% seen once. The TCR comes from a human donor with chronic lymphocytic leukemia. The source material was PBMCs, sampled after 24 months of ibrutinib treatment. The genes are TRBV29-1 and TRBJ1-2, with 7 bases identical to TRBD1. The CDR3 region is CSVDAGGYGYTF. The CDR3 DNA reads TGCAGCGTTGACGCAGGGGGTTATGGCTACACCTTC. Full variable domain (rest looked up from reference TRBV29-1 and TRBJ1-2): SAVISQKPSRDICQRGTSLTIQCQVDSQVTMMFWYRQQPGQSLTLIATANQGSEATYESGFVIDKFPISRPNLTFSTLTVSNMSPEDSSIYLCSVDAGGYGYTFGSGTRLTVV.